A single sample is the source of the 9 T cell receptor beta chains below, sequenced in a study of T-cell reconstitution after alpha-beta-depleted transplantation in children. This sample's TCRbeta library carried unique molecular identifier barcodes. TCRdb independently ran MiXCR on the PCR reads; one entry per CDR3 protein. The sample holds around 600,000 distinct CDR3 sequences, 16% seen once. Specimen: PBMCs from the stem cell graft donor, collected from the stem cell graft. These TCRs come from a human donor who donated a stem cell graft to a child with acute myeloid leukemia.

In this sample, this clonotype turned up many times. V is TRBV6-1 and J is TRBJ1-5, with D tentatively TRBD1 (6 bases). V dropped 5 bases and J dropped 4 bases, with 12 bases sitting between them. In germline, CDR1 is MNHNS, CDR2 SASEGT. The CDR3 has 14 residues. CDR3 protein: CASSTLQGNQPQHF. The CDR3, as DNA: TGTGCCAGCAGTACCTTACAGGGAAATCAGCCCCAGCATTTT.

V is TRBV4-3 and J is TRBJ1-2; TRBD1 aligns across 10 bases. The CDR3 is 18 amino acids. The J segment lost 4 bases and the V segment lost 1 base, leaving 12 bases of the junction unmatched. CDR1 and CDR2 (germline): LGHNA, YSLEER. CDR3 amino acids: CASSQVKWSTGGIYGYTF. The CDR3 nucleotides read TGCGCCAGCAGCCAAGTGAAGTGGTCGACAGGGGGCATCTATGGCTACACCTTC.

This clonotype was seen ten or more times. CDR3 in DNA: TGCAGTGCTAGAGATTCAGGACAGGAGGGTAACACCATATATTTT. Translation: CSARDSGQEGNTIYF. V is TRBV20-1 and J is TRBJ1-3; 7 positions agree with TRBD1. The germline V gene encodes CDR1 DFQATT and CDR2 SNEGSKA (reference sequence). J was trimmed by 7 bases and V by 0 bases; bases with no gene match: 9. The CDR3 has 15 amino acids.

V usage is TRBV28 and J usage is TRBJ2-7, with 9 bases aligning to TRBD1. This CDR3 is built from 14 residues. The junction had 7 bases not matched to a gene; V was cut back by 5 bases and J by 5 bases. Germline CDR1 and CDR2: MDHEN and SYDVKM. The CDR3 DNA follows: TGTGCCAGCAGTCTCCCAGGGGACAGGGACGAGCAGTACGTC. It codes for CASSLPGDRDEQYV.

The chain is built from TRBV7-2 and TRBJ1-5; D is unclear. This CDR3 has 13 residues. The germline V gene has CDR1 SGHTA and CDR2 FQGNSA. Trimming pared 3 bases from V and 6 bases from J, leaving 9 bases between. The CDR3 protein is CASSFIGPQPQHF. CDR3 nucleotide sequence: TGTGCCAGCAGCTTTATAGGCCCTCAGCCCCAGCATTTT.

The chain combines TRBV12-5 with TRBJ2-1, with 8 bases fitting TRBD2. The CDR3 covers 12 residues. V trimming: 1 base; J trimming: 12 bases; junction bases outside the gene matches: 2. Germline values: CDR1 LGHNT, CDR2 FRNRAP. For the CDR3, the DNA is TGTGCTAGTGGTTTGGAACGGGGGGGGCAGTTCTTC. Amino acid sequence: CASGLERGGQFF. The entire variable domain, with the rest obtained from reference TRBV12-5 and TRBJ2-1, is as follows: DARVTQTPRHKVTEMGQEVTMRCQPILGHNTVFWYRQTMMQGLELLAYFRNRAPLDDSGMPKDRFSAEMPDATLATLKIQPSEPRDSAVYFCASGLERGGQFFGPGTRLTVL.

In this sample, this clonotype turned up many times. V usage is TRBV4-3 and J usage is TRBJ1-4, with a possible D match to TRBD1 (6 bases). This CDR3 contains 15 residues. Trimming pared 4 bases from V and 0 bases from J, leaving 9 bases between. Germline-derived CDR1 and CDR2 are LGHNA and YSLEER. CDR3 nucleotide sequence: TGCGCCAGCAGCCCCGAGGGGGCAACTAATGAAAAACTGTTTTTT. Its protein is CASSPEGATNEKLFF.

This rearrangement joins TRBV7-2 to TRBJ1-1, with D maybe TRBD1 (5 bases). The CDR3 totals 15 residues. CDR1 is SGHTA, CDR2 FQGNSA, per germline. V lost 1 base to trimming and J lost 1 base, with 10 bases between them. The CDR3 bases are TGTGCCAGCAGCTTAGGACCGGGGGGGAACACTGAAGCTTTCTTT. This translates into CASSLGPGGNTEAFF.

The CDR3 sequence is CASSVHRGRTDTQYF. For the CDR3, the DNA is TGTGCCAGCAGTGTCCACAGGGGTAGGACAGATACGCAGTATTTT. This sequence joins TRBV25-1 and TRBJ2-3; 7 bases are a match to TRBD1. V trimming: 4 bases; J trimming: 3 bases; junction bases outside the gene matches: 7. Looked up from germline, CDR1 is MGHDK and CDR2 is SYGVNS. The CDR3 runs 15 residues.